A single sample gave rise to the 10 T cell receptor beta chains below, sequenced in a study of cytomegalovirus exposure and HLA in healthy donors. PCR amplification relied on 60 Vbeta primers (plus 13 Jbeta primers). The protocol was immunoSEQ multiplex PCR, while the TCRdb copy is restricted to in-frame clones and leaves out a portion. The table lists some 150,000 clones, 72% of them singletons. Sequenced material: PBMCs. These receptors came from a human donor in good health.

V is TRBV4-1 and J is TRBJ2-7; 10 bases fit TRBD2. The J segment lost 3 bases and the V segment lost 0 bases, leaving 5 bases of the junction unmatched. Germline V gene sequence: CDR1 MGHRA, CDR2 YSYEKL. This CDR3 comprises 16 residues. The CDR3 sequence is CASSQEKRGGIYEQYF. The DNA for the CDR3 is TGCGCCAGCAGCCAAGAGAAGCGGGGGGGCATCTACGAGCAGTACTTC.

The chain uses TRBV18 and TRBJ1-6, with D unclear. CDR1 and CDR2 (germline): KGHSH, LQKENI. The CDR3 totals 14 residues. V lost 5 bases and J 5 bases, leaving 10 bases between the germline ends. In DNA, the CDR3 is TGTGCCAGCTCAGAGGCGTGGAATAATTCACCCCTCCACTTT. Residues: CASSEAWNNSPLHF.

V and J are TRBV11-2 and TRBJ2-7, with a possible D match to TRBD1 (6 bases). Trimming pared 3 bases from V and 5 bases from J, leaving 8 bases between. Germline V gene lookup returns CDR1 SGHAT and CDR2 FQNNGV. The CDR3 consists of 12 residues. The CDR3 DNA follows: TGTGCCAGCAGCTTTGGACAGAACGAGCAGTACTTC. Translation gives CASSFGQNEQYF.

The CDR3 loop is CASSPLGTANTEAFF. DNA of the CDR3: TGTGCCAGCAGCCCACTTGGGACAGCGAACACTGAAGCTTTCTTT. This chain joins TRBV7-2 and TRBJ1-1; 7 bases align to TRBD1. Germline CDR1 reads SGHTA; CDR2 reads FQGNSA. The CDR3 loop spans 15 amino acids. V shed 5 bases and J 1 base; nucleotides not matched to a gene: 7. The full variable domain, rest sourced from reference TRBV7-2 and TRBJ1-1, is GAGVSQSPSNKVTEKGKDVELRCDPISGHTALYWYRQSLGQGLEFLIYFQGNSAPDKSGLPSDRFSAERTGGSVSTLTIQRTQQEDSAVYLCASSPLGTANTEAFFGQGTRLTVV.

This rearrangement joins TRBV29-1 to TRBJ1-2, with TRBD1 matching over 7 bases. The CDR3 has 13 amino acids. The trim removed 6 bases at V and 10 bases at J, leaving 14 bases unmatched. Germline assignment: CDR1 SQVTM and CDR2 ANQGSEA. The CDR3 DNA reads TGCAGCGTGGGCCTCGGGCAGGGGGTTATCTACACCTTC. Translating it yields CSVGLGQGVIYTF.

The rearrangement uses TRBV7-9 and TRBJ1-4, with TRBD1 matching over 10 bases. With V trimmed by 5 bases and J by 8 bases, 8 bases remained unmatched. The V gene's germline CDR1 is SEHNR and CDR2 FQNEAQ (reference sequence). This CDR3 has 15 residues. In DNA, the CDR3 is TGTGCCAGCAGCACGGGACAGGGGACGGGGGAAAAACTGTTTTTT. Amino acid sequence: CASSTGQGTGEKLFF. Variable domain in full (rest from reference TRBV7-9 and TRBJ1-4): DTGVSQNPRHKITKRGQNVTFRCDPISEHNRLYWYRQTLGQGPEFLTYFQNEAQLEKSRLLSDRFSAERPKGSFSTLEIQRTEQGDSAMYLCASSTGQGTGEKLFFGSGTQLSVL.

The rearrangement links TRBV5-1 to TRBJ1-1; D ambiguous. The CDR3 has 19 residues. Per the germline V gene, CDR1 is SGHRS and CDR2 is YFSETQ. Deletions cut 0 bases from V and 0 bases from J, with 21 bases between. The CDR3, as DNA: TGCGCCAGCAGCTTGGCTCGCTCATCGGACTGGGAGATGAACACTGAAGCTTTCTTT. Translating gives CASSLARSSDWEMNTEAFF.

The chain uses TRBV14 and TRBJ2-1; D unresolved. The CDR3 is 14 residues long. The V end was cut by 4 bases, the J end by 3 bases, with 10 bases between. CDR1 is SGHDN and CDR2 is FVKESK in the germline V gene. The CDR3 region has the DNA TGTGCCAGCAGCCTGGGTAGCTTCTACAATGAGCAGTTCTTC. This codes for CASSLGSFYNEQFF.

The chain employs TRBV7-6 and TRBJ1-1; D gene ambiguous. The CDR3 has 13 residues. Trimming left V 1 base short and J 4 bases short, with 7 bases between. Per germline, CDR1 SGHVS and CDR2 FNYEAQ. The CDR3 loop reads CASSLGQVTEAFF. DNA of the CDR3: TGTGCCAGCAGCTTAGGACAAGTCACTGAAGCTTTCTTT.

V is TRBV7-6 and J is TRBJ1-5; perhaps TRBD1 as D (6 bases). V was shortened by 0 bases and J by 9 bases, with 18 bases between the two germline ends. The CDR3 spans 16 residues. CDR1 and CDR2 from the germline V gene are SGHVS and FNYEAQ. The CDR3 loop reads CASSLAAGTGGMPQHF. The CDR3 region has the DNA TGTGCCAGCAGCTTAGCCGCCGGGACGGGGGGCATGCCCCAGCATTTT.